These T cell receptor beta chains were read from a single sample in a study of T-cell reconstitution after alpha-beta-depleted transplantation in children. Each CDR3 protein gets one entry after TCRdb re-called the PCR reads with MiXCR. The sample records approximately 290,000 distinct CDR3 sequences, 11% being singletons. The starting material was peripheral blood, obtained 180 days after TCRalphabeta/CD19-depleted stem cell transplant. The source is a male patient aged 2-15 years who had a stem cell transplant for chronic granulomatous disease, so the T cells may come from the graft donor. Each CDR3 is given with its conserved first and last residue.

>TRBV7-9
CASSPQTASTEQYF
>TRBV5-4
CASSIAGEAYNEQFF
>TRBV27
CASSLPPGPRSPLHF
>TRBV27
CASSYTQGADEQFF
>TRBV20-1
CSARDPQRGGTDTQYF
>TRBV7-3
CASSLKRSYNSPLHF
>TRBV20-1
CSARVGASGILNEQFF
>TRBV20-1
CSARGASNQPQHF
>TRBV18
CASSPPGQGTEAFF
>TRBV7-8
CASSLVPGDSNQPQHF
>TRBV24-1
CATSDLAAPNTGELFF